These 10 T cell receptor beta chains came from one sample sequenced in a study of blood T cell repertoires in COVID-19. Sequenced by immunoSEQ multiplex PCR; TCRdb stores in-frame clones only, minus some. Altogether roughly 120,000 clones are present, approximately 68% being singletons, with the ten largest covering 6.5% to 8.5%. The sequencing input was peripheral blood. Receptors were obtained from a woman aged 55-70 years with acute or convalescent COVID-19.

This chain joins TRBV7-2 and TRBJ2-7; 9 bases align to TRBD1. The CDR3 is made up of 14 amino acids. In germline, CDR1 is SGHTA, CDR2 FQGNSA. V lost 5 bases and J lost 6; bases outside the gene matches: 8. CDR3 sequence reads: CASSTGTGTTEQYF. In DNA form, the CDR3 reads TGTGCCAGCAGCACAGGGACAGGGACTACCGAGCAGTACTTC.

This clone came up a few times. The chain links TRBV5-1 to TRBJ1-2, with a weak D call TRBD1 (6 bases). CDR1 is SGHRS and CDR2 is YFSETQ in the germline V gene. V lost 3 bases and J lost 2, with 8 bases in between. The CDR3 consists of 13 residues. CDR3 sequence reads: CASSSTGNYGYTF. The CDR3 region has the DNA TGCGCCAGCAGCTCGACAGGAAACTATGGCTACACCTTC.

This rearrangement joins TRBV3-1 (or the pseudogene TRBV3-2) to TRBJ1-1, with no clear D. V shed 1 base and J shed 10 bases, with 10 bases lying between them. Germline V lookup: CDR1 LGHDT, CDR2 YNNKEL (reference sequence). This CDR3 region has 12 residues. The CDR3 protein is CASSQGRRGAFF. CDR3 DNA sequence: TGTGCCAGCAGCCAAGGAAGGCGGGGAGCTTTCTTT.

The rearrangement uses TRBV7-2 and TRBJ1-1; D not certain. V lost 2 bases and J lost 7, with 11 bases in between. Germline CDR1 reads SGHTA; CDR2 reads FQGNSA. CDR3 size: 13 residues. CDR3 coding DNA: TGTGCCAGCAGCTTAAGAGAGGGAATTGAAGCTTTCTTT. This gives the protein CASSLREGIEAFF. The full variable domain, its missing parts supplied by reference TRBV7-2 and TRBJ1-1, is GAGVSQSPSNKVTEKGKDVELRCDPISGHTALYWYRQSLGQGLEFLIYFQGNSAPDKSGLPSDRFSAERTGGSVSTLTIQRTQQEDSAVYLCASSLREGIEAFFGQGTRLTVV.

The chain joins TRBV14 to TRBJ1-6; unclear D gene. Germline CDR1 SGHDN, CDR2 FVKESK. This CDR3 region has 14 residues. V was shortened by 0 bases and J by 10 bases, with 10 bases between the two germline ends. The DNA for the CDR3 is TGTGCCAGCAGCCAAGATATGGGCAGGTCACCCCTCCACTTT. Its protein product is CASSQDMGRSPLHF.

This rearrangement joins TRBV19 to TRBJ1-5; D may be TRBD1 (5 bases). The length of the CDR3 is 15 residues. Germline-derived CDR1 and CDR2 are LNHDA and SQIVND (reference sequence). Trimming stripped 7 bases from V and 7 bases from J, with 20 bases between. CDR3 nucleotide sequence: TGTGCCAGTAATCACCGACAGACTGGGGTCCAGCCCCAGCATTTT. Residues: CASNHRQTGVQPQHF.

There are a few counts of this clone. V gene TRBV6-2 or TRBV6-3 combines with J gene TRBJ2-7; a weak D match, TRBD1 (6 bases). Trimming shortened V by 5 bases and J by 0 bases, and 14 bases separated the two germline ends. Per the germline V gene, CDR1 is MNHEY and CDR2 is SVGEGT. CDR3 length equals 15 residues. The CDR3 sequence is CASSATGSSSYEQYF. For the CDR3, the DNA is TGTGCCAGCAGTGCAACAGGGTCGAGCTCCTACGAGCAGTACTTC.

CDR3 nucleotides: TGCGCCAGCAGCTTGGACACACGAACGAACACTGAAGCTTTCTTT. Translating it yields CASSLDTRTNTEAFF. The chain joins TRBV5-1 to TRBJ1-1; no clear D. V dropped 0 bases and J dropped 1 base, with 10 bases sitting between them. The CDR3 totals 15 residues. Per the germline V gene, CDR1 is SGHRS and CDR2 is YFSETQ.

The gene calls are TRBV7-9 and TRBJ1-6; D is perhaps TRBD1 (5 bases). The V and J ends lost 8 bases and 8 bases respectively, with 25 bases between them. Germline V CDR1 and CDR2: SEHNR, FQNEAQ (reference sequence). The CDR3 covers 17 residues. In nucleotides, the CDR3 is TGTGCCAGCGCCGGGGGTCAGTCCCTCTGGGGAGATTCACCCCTCCACTTT. Translation: CASAGGQSLWGDSPLHF.

This chain links TRBV7-8 with TRBJ1-4, with TRBD1 matching over 10 bases. CDR1 and CDR2 (germline): SGHVS, FQNEAQ. The CDR3 totals 15 residues. After removal of 6 bases from V and 7 bases from J, the junction contained 8 bases not matched to a gene. CDR3 bases: TGTGCCAGCAGTTTGACAGGGGGCGAGGTTGAAAAACTGTTTTTT. It is translated as CASSLTGGEVEKLFF.